This T cell receptor (beta chain) was recorded in a study of cytomegalovirus exposure and HLA in healthy donors. Whole-study context: A subsequent analysis reported that the roughly 130 validation repertoires were produced on the same platform that had also been used for the roughly 700 first-cohort repertoires.

Germline V lookup: CDR1 ENHRY, CDR2 SYGVKD. Trimming at V came to 6 bases and at J to 8 bases, leaving 11 bases not matched to a gene. This CDR3 is 16 amino acids long. Points on this clone: Its antigen is as yet unknown.

Measured with immunoSEQ multiplex PCR; TCRdb has only the in-frame clones, and not every one. The sample yields 75,000 to 90,000 clones, roughly 95% seen once. Overall study results and limits: It was reportedly the case that the classifier diagnosed cytomegalovirus status with high specificity and sensitivity. Specificity for CMV antigens was confirmed in vitro for three of the CMV-associated chains.

The TCR comes from a woman aged 18-29 years in good health and CMV-seronegative. The sequencing input was PBMCs. The chain has TRBV10-3 and TRBJ1-4; 11 nucleotides align to TRBD1. The DNA for the CDR3 is TGTGCCATCAGCGACCTCGGGACAGGGGGATACGAAAAACTGTTTTTT. Encoded protein: CAISDLGTGGYEKLFF.